One sample yielded the 27 T cell receptor beta chains listed below, sequenced in a study of blood T cells in healthy people across ages. Primers used in a second PCR of roughly 6 to 11 cycles were a sample-barcoded 5' primer and a J-beta primer mix. Each CDR3 protein is one row after TCRdb ran MiXCR on the 5' RACE reads. Seen here are hundreds of thousands of distinct CDR3 sequences, about a quarter observed once, and the top ten hold 3%. These sequences were also reported in another study, on T cells of mothers and their children.

Sequencing used blood. The source of these receptors is a boy between 10 and 17 years old in good health.

Here the CDR3 reads CSAGGLAGGPGYEQFF. For the CDR3, the DNA is TGCAGTGCTGGGGGACTAGCGGGGGGGCCGGGGTATGAGCAGTTCTTC. The chain links TRBV20-1 to TRBJ2-5; 16 positions agree with TRBD2. The J call may be in error: the DNA end matches TRBJ2-1 better. The CDR3 runs 16 residues. From germline, CDR1 is DFQATT and CDR2 SNEGSKA (reference sequence).

This clonotype was seen more than once but under ten times. The CDR3 DNA reads TGTGCCAGCAGAGAGAATGAAAAACTGTTTTTT. Its translation is CASRENEKLFF. The chain has TRBV28 and TRBJ1-4; D remains unclear. Germline V CDR1 and CDR2: MDHEN, SYDVKM. The V gene lost 6 bases and the J gene lost 5 bases, with 4 bases spanning the gap. The CDR3 spans 11 residues.

V gene TRBV14 combines with J gene TRBJ2-7, with D unresolved. The CDR3 has 17 residues. V was trimmed by 4 bases and J by 3 bases, leaving 22 bases between them. Germline loops: CDR1 SGHDN, CDR2 FVKESK. The CDR3 DNA reads TGTGCCAGCAGCCCCCGAAGCGAACTGAAGATTAACTACGAGCAGTACTTC. It codes for CASSPRSELKINYEQYF. The entire variable domain, with the rest obtained from reference TRBV14 and TRBJ2-7, is as follows: EAGVTQFPSHSVIEKGQTVTLRCDPISGHDNLYWYRRVMGKEIKFLLHFVKESKQDESGMPNNRFLAERTGGTYSTLKVQPAELEDSGVYFCASSPRSELKINYEQYFGPGTRLTVT.

V gene TRBV20-1 combines with J gene TRBJ2-5; 9 bases agree with TRBD2. From germline, CDR1 is DFQATT and CDR2 SNEGSKA (reference sequence). V lost 0 bases, J lost 1 base, and 3 bases stayed unmatched. This CDR3 comprises 15 residues. The DNA for the CDR3 is TGCAGTGCTAGAGAATTAGCGGGGGCCCAAGAGACCCAGTACTTC. Translated, it gives CSARELAGAQETQYF.

The chain carries TRBV3-1 and TRBJ1-2; 8 nucleotides align to TRBD1. The V gene's germline CDR1 is LGHDT and CDR2 YNNKEL (reference sequence). CDR3 length: 15 amino acids. V trimming: 3 bases; J trimming: 6 bases; junction bases outside the gene matches: 9. DNA of the CDR3: TGTGCCAGCAGCCAGCCCGGGACAGGAAAGGATGGCTACACCTTC. It translates to CASSQPGTGKDGYTF.

This clonotype was detected only a few times. The CDR3 region is CASTTQGYNEQFF. The CDR3 nucleotides read TGTGCCAGCACCACACAGGGCTACAATGAGCAGTTCTTC. The chain links TRBV21-1 to TRBJ2-7. The DNA end favors TRBJ2-1, so the J call may be wrong. TRBV21-1 is labeled a pseudogene. The CDR3 spans 13 residues.

In this sample, this clonotype turned up a few times. The rearrangement links TRBV20-1 to TRBJ1-1; D ambiguous. The CDR3 loop spans 14 amino acids. V gave up 1 base and J gave up 5 bases, with 14 bases separating them. Germline lookup yields CDR1 DFQATT and CDR2 SNEGSKA (reference sequence). The CDR3 DNA reads as TGCAGTGCTAGAGGAGTAGGGAAAGGAACTGAAGCTTTCTTT. It yields the protein CSARGVGKGTEAFF.

The chain has TRBV10-3 and TRBJ2-4; tentatively, D is TRBD1 (7 bases). CDR1 is ENHRY, CDR2 SYGVKD, per germline. V was pared by 2 bases and J by 3 bases, with 14 bases between. The CDR3 has 16 residues. The CDR3 nucleotides are TGTGCCATCAGTGAGGGGCAGGGGGGCTTCAAAAACATTCAGTACTTC. Encoded protein: CAISEGQGGFKNIQYF.

The chain is built from TRBV20-1 and TRBJ2-7; 7 positions match TRBD1. The CDR3 totals 15 residues. Losses at the gene ends were 3 bases for V and 2 bases for J; bases not matched to a gene: 10. Germline assignment: CDR1 DFQATT and CDR2 SNEGSKA (reference sequence). CDR3 coding DNA: TGCAGTGCTAGGGGGACAGCGTGGTCTCCCTACGAGCAGTACTTC. The encoded protein is CSARGTAWSPYEQYF.

There are many counts of this clonotype. CDR3 nucleotide sequence: TGCAGTGCCATTAGCGGGGGACCCTACGAGCAGTACTTC. Amino acid sequence: CSAISGGPYEQYF. The genes are TRBV20-1 and TRBJ2-7, with TRBD2 matching over 9 bases. After removal of 6 bases from V and 2 bases from J, the junction contained 5 bases not matched to a gene. Germline V lookup: CDR1 DFQATT, CDR2 SNEGSKA (reference sequence). The CDR3 consists of 13 residues.

This chain links TRBV28 with TRBJ1-4; 9 bases are a match to TRBD1. The CDR3 runs to 15 residues. The V gene's germline CDR1 is MDHEN and CDR2 SYDVKM. V was clipped by 2 bases and J by 14 bases; unmatched bases: 12. CDR3 sequence: CASSLDRGDFMKLFF. The CDR3 bases are TGTGCCAGCAGTTTAGACAGGGGGGACTTCATGAAGCTGTTTTTT.

J is TRBJ2-4 and V is TRBV28; D is unresolved. Germline V gives CDR1 MDHEN, CDR2 SYDVKM. CDR3 size: 16 residues. V was shortened by 3 bases and J by 1 base, with 13 bases between the two germline ends. The CDR3 loop reads CASSFTVLEAKNIQYF. CDR3 DNA: TGTGCCAGCAGTTTTACAGTCCTTGAGGCCAAAAACATTCAGTACTTC.

This clonotype has a handful of counts. The chain recombines TRBV6-1 with TRBJ1-5; no definite D call. The V end was cut by 11 bases, the J end by 2 bases, with 16 bases between. Looked up from germline, CDR1 is MNHNS and CDR2 is SASEGT. There are 14 residues in the CDR3. The DNA of the CDR3 is TGTGCCTGCACTCCTCCGGGCCGCAATCAGCCCCAGCATTTT. This translates into CACTPPGRNQPQHF.

The sample holds a few counts of this clonotype. This chain uses TRBV15 with TRBJ2-5, with D possibly matching TRBD2 (6 bases). V was pared by 6 bases and J by 2 bases, with 10 bases between. The length of the CDR3 is 13 residues. CDR1 LNHNV and CDR2 YYDKDF come from the germline V gene (reference sequence). CDR3: CATRDGLQETQYF. In DNA, the CDR3 is TGTGCCACCAGGGATGGACTACAAGAGACCCAGTACTTC.

V usage is TRBV28 and J usage is TRBJ1-3; weak D call: TRBD1 (5 bases). This CDR3 spans 15 amino acids. The germline V gene has CDR1 MDHEN and CDR2 SYDVKM. The V gene lost 6 bases and the J gene lost 2 bases, with 14 bases spanning the gap. The CDR3 loop is CASRRGTEAGNTIYF. The CDR3 region has the DNA TGTGCCAGCAGACGGGGGACGGAGGCTGGAAACACCATATATTTT.

This chain uses TRBV5-1 with TRBJ2-1, with TRBD1 identical over 9 bases. V lost 4 bases to trimming and J lost 5 bases; unmatched junction nucleotides: 7. The CDR3 extends over 15 amino acids. Germline lookup yields CDR1 SGHRS and CDR2 YFSETQ. CDR3: CASSHGDREHNEQFF. The CDR3 DNA follows: TGCGCCAGCAGCCACGGGGACAGGGAACACAATGAGCAGTTCTTC. The whole variable domain, remainder taken from reference TRBV5-1 and TRBJ2-1, is KAGVTQTPRYLIKTRGQQVTLSCSPISGHRSVSWYQQTPGQGLQFLFEYFSETQRNKGNFPGRFSGRQFSNSRSEMNVSTLELGDSALYLCASSHGDREHNEQFFGPGTRLTVL.

The V call is TRBV5-1, the J call TRBJ2-1; maybe TRBD1 (6 bases). TRBJ2-5 explains the end of the DNA better; the J call may be wrong. Germline values: CDR1 SGHRS, CDR2 YFSETQ. The CDR3 sequence is 15 residues long. The CDR3 is CASSLGDRNGETQYF. The CDR3 DNA sequence: TGCGCCAGCAGCTTGGGAGACAGGAATGGGGAGACCCAGTACTTC.

J is TRBJ2-2 and V is TRBV4-2; D is uncertain. The CDR3 sequence is 13 residues long. The V end was cut by 0 bases, the J end by 6 bases, with 5 bases between. The germline CDR1 and CDR2 sequences are LGHNA and YNFKEQ. In nucleotides, the CDR3 is TGTGCCAGCAGCCAAGAGCTGGCCGGGGAGCTGTTTTTT. Translating it yields CASSQELAGELFF.

The J gene is TRBJ2-5, the V gene TRBV10-3; 8 bases fit TRBD1. This CDR3 is 16 amino acids long. CDR1 ENHRY and CDR2 SYGVKD come from the germline V gene. V shed 3 bases and J 4 bases; nucleotides not matched to a gene: 10. The CDR3 spells CAISEGQETGVETQYF. As DNA, the CDR3 is TGTGCCATCAGTGAAGGTCAGGAGACAGGGGTAGAGACCCAGTACTTC.

The table lists this clonotype with many counts. This chain connects TRBV12-3 or TRBV12-4 to TRBJ2-4, with 11 nucleotides matching TRBD1. This CDR3 has 13 amino acids. J lost 8 bases, V lost 3 bases, and 0 bases had no gene match. As DNA, the CDR3 is TGTGCCAGCAGTTTGGGACAGGGGGACATTCAGTACTTC. Encoded protein: CASSLGQGDIQYF.

This chain joins TRBV20-1 and TRBJ2-1; 13 nucleotides match TRBD2. The J call could be wrong; TRBJ2-5 is a better fit for the DNA end. The CDR3 sequence is 16 residues long. CDR1 is DFQATT, CDR2 SNEGSKA, per germline (reference sequence). The CDR3 region is CSARATSGGAWETQYF. CDR3 coding DNA: TGCAGTGCTAGAGCTACTAGCGGGGGGGCTTGGGAGACCCAGTACTTC.

This clonotype was observed a few times. The CDR3 DNA reads as TGCGCCAGCCGGGACAGGACCTACACAGATACGCAGTATTTT. Protein sequence: CASRDRTYTDTQYF. The chain is built from TRBV5-1 and TRBJ2-3, with 8 nucleotides matching TRBD1. From germline, CDR1 is SGHRS and CDR2 YFSETQ. With V trimmed by 7 bases and J by 2 bases, 6 bases remained unmatched. This CDR3 is 14 amino acids long.

The rearrangement joins TRBV7-9 to TRBJ1-1; possibly TRBD1 for D (5 bases). Germline V gene sequence: CDR1 SEHNR, CDR2 FQNEAQ (reference sequence). With 5 bases removed from V and 3 bases from J, the gap between germline ends came to 16 bases. The CDR3 covers 15 residues. The CDR3 here is CASSPTRGLDTEAFF. In DNA, the CDR3 is TGTGCCAGCAGCCCCACTCGGGGCTTAGACACTGAAGCTTTCTTT.

This chain links TRBV4-1 with TRBJ1-2, with D unresolved. V dropped 1 base and J dropped 4 bases, with 16 bases sitting between them. The germline V gene encodes CDR1 MGHRA and CDR2 YSYEKL. The CDR3 is made up of 16 amino acids. The CDR3 sequence: CASSQVIGMGSYGYTF. The CDR3 DNA sequence: TGCGCCAGCAGCCAAGTAATCGGGATGGGGAGCTATGGCTACACCTTC.

The rearrangement links TRBV9 to TRBJ2-5; D is undetermined. Germline V lookup: CDR1 SGDLS, CDR2 YYNGEE. The CDR3 has 15 amino acids. Trimming removed 4 bases from V and 4 bases from J, with 17 bases in between. The CDR3 here is CASSSTPMGPETQYF. The CDR3 DNA reads TGTGCCAGCAGCTCGACCCCTATGGGTCCAGAGACCCAGTACTTC.

The J gene is TRBJ1-2, the V gene TRBV6-2 or TRBV6-3; no clear D gene. CDR3 size: 12 residues. V gave up 7 bases and J gave up 5 bases, with 11 bases separating them. Germline CDR1 is MNHEY and CDR2 is SVGEGT. CDR3 coding DNA: TGTGCCAGCACCGCAAGGCCATATGGCTACACCTTC. Its translation: CASTARPYGYTF.

This clonotype has only a few counts. This sequence joins TRBV20-1 and TRBJ1-1, with TRBD1 matching over 9 bases. Unmatched junction bases numbered 7, after V lost 5 bases and J lost 6 bases. In germline, CDR1 is DFQATT, CDR2 SNEGSKA (reference sequence). The CDR3 totals 13 residues. As DNA, the CDR3 is TGCAGTGCTCCGGACAGGGGTTTTTCTGAAGCTTTCTTT. Encoded protein: CSAPDRGFSEAFF.